This entry lists 24 T cell receptor beta chains sequenced from one sample in a study of blood T cell repertoires in COVID-19. Profiling relied on immunoSEQ multiplex PCR, and the TCRdb table lists in-frame clones only, not all of them. The table lists 150,000 to 200,000 clones, 85% to 90% of them singletons. Sequenced: PBMCs or T cells enriched from blood (not recorded which). The receptors were sampled from a woman aged 50 to 60 who had recovered from COVID-19.

This clone was found a few times. The CDR3: CASSYGGGRYEQYF. The DNA of the CDR3 is TGTGCCAGCAGTTACGGGGGGGGACGCTACGAGCAGTACTTC. The V call is TRBV6-2 or TRBV6-3, the J call TRBJ2-7, with 7 bases that match TRBD2. Per the germline V gene, CDR1 is MNHEY and CDR2 is SVGEGT. CDR3 length equals 14 residues. Trimming cost V 2 bases and J 3 bases; bases outside gene matches: 4.

The chain has TRBV4-1 and TRBJ2-7; 8 nucleotides align to TRBD1. Losses at the gene ends were 4 bases for V and 2 bases for J; bases not matched to a gene: 4. This CDR3 spans 14 amino acids. The germline V gene has CDR1 MGHRA and CDR2 YSYEKL. The chain's CDR3 is CASSRDRRTYEQYF. The CDR3 region has the DNA TGCGCCAGCAGCCGGGACAGGAGAACCTACGAGCAGTACTTC.

This clone was seen only a few times. This chain joins TRBV27 and TRBJ1-6; no reliable D call. Germline V gene lookup returns CDR1 MNHEY and CDR2 SMNVEV (reference sequence). V lost 3 bases to trimming and J lost 6 bases, with 9 bases between them. The CDR3 consists of 14 residues. CDR3 sequence reads: CASSLRQFNSPLHF. For the CDR3, the DNA is TGTGCCAGCAGTTTGCGGCAGTTTAATTCACCCCTCCACTTT.

The rearrangement joins TRBV6-1 to TRBJ1-5, with 7 bases lining up with TRBD1. V shed 2 bases, J shed 0 bases, and the junction held 10 bases outside the gene matches. CDR1 is MNHNS and CDR2 is SASEGT in the germline V gene. The CDR3 consists of 18 residues. The CDR3 region has the DNA TGTGCCAGCAGTGAAAGACCGACAGGGATGGGTAGCAATCAGCCCCAGCATTTT. As protein: CASSERPTGMGSNQPQHF.

The V call is TRBV5-1, the J call TRBJ1-2, with TRBD1 matching 7 bases. Unmatched junction bases numbered 10, after V lost 6 bases and J lost 2 bases. The CDR3 has 15 amino acids. Per the germline V gene, CDR1 is SGHRS and CDR2 is YFSETQ. The CDR3 sequence: CASTQGTEPNYGYTF. The DNA for the CDR3 is TGCGCCAGCACACAAGGGACAGAACCCAACTATGGCTACACCTTC.

The chain couples TRBV18 to TRBJ2-1, with 9 nucleotides matching TRBD1. Trimming cost V 3 bases and J 6 bases; bases outside gene matches: 6. Germline values: CDR1 KGHSH, CDR2 LQKENI. This CDR3 comprises 15 residues. CDR3 nucleotides: TGTGCCAGCTCACCTACGGGACAGGGCCTCAATGAGCAGTTCTTC. Translating it yields CASSPTGQGLNEQFF.

The V gene is TRBV21-1, the J gene TRBJ2-3; the listed D gene, TRBD1, was not tested against the DNA. TRBV21-1 is assigned pseudogene status. CDR3 size: 18 residues. The CDR3 DNA sequence: TGTGCCAGCAGCAAAGGGGCGTTTGGGCAGTTAAGGACAGATACGCAGTATTTT. It specifies CASSKGAFGQLRTDTQYF.

This chain connects TRBV11-3 to TRBJ2-5, with a weak D call TRBD1 (5 bases). V dropped 5 bases and J dropped 5 bases, with 15 bases sitting between them. The CDR3 spans 14 residues. Germline lookup yields CDR1 SGHNT and CDR2 YENEEA. CDR3 bases: TGTGCCAGCAGCCCTAGTGGGGCTGGCGAGACCCAGTACTTC. Translation: CASSPSGAGETQYF.

The rearrangement links TRBV28 to TRBJ1-1, with 7 bases lining up with TRBD1. The CDR3 extends over 15 amino acids. The V segment lost 3 bases and the J segment 5 bases; nucleotides outside the gene matches: 9. Germline CDR1 reads MDHEN; CDR2 reads SYDVKM. For the CDR3, the DNA is TGTGCCAGCAGTTTTGGAGGGGGCGCGGGGACTGAAGCTTTCTTT. Translating gives CASSFGGGAGTEAFF.

V usage is TRBV27 and J usage is TRBJ1-6; a weak D match, TRBD1 (5 bases). This CDR3 contains 15 residues. Deletions cut 2 bases from V and 6 bases from J, with 11 bases between. Germline CDR1 reads MNHEY; CDR2 reads SMNVEV (reference sequence). The CDR3 loop reads CASSLQGGINSPLHF. For the CDR3, the DNA is TGTGCCAGCAGTTTACAGGGAGGTATTAATTCACCCCTCCACTTT.

This clone was seen only once. The rearrangement links TRBV7-2 to TRBJ2-3; tentative D call: TRBD1 (6 bases). From germline, CDR1 is SGHTA and CDR2 FQGNSA. The CDR3 loop spans 14 amino acids. Trimming cost V 5 bases and J 4 bases, with 13 bases left between them. The CDR3 region has the DNA TGTGCCAGCAGCCTCAGACAGGCGGCAGATACGCAGTATTTT. Its protein product is CASSLRQAADTQYF. The whole variable domain, filled in from reference TRBV7-2 and TRBJ2-3, reads GAGVSQSPSNKVTEKGKDVELRCDPISGHTALYWYRQSLGQGLEFLIYFQGNSAPDKSGLPSDRFSAERTGGSVSTLTIQRTQQEDSAVYLCASSLRQAADTQYFGPGTRLTVL.

The chain employs TRBV5-6 and TRBJ2-7; 10 bases agree with TRBD2. CDR1 is SGHDT and CDR2 is YYEEEE in the germline V gene. CDR3 length: 14 residues. With 4 bases clipped from V and 2 bases from J, the junction kept 3 bases outside the gene matches. In DNA, the CDR3 is TGTGCCAGCAGCCTACTAGCGGGGACCTACGAGCAGTACTTC. Encoded protein: CASSLLAGTYEQYF.

The V call is TRBV7-3, the J call TRBJ2-5, with 14 bases lining up with TRBD2. The CDR3 spans 16 residues. The junction had 9 bases not matched to a gene; V was cut back by 10 bases and J by 2 bases. Germline loops: CDR1 SGHTA, CDR2 FQGTGA. The CDR3, as DNA: TGTGCCACCGCGACTAGCGGGGGGGCCGGACAAGAGACCCAGTACTTC. Protein product: CATATSGGAGQETQYF.

This clone has a single count. The V and J genes are TRBV6-1 and TRBJ1-6, with D uncertain. V was pared by 2 bases and J by 10 bases, with 6 bases between. The germline gives CDR1 MNHNS, CDR2 SASEGT. The CDR3 is 12 residues long. The CDR3 nucleotides read TGTGCCAGCAGTGAACCCCCGTCACCCCTCCACTTT. It is translated as CASSEPPSPLHF.

The chain carries TRBV11-2 and TRBJ1-1, with a possible D match to TRBD1 (6 bases). CDR1 is SGHAT, CDR2 FQNNGV, per germline. The V gene lost 2 bases and the J gene lost 7 bases, with 14 bases spanning the gap. The CDR3 is 14 amino acids. The CDR3 loop reads CASSLSAGVHEAFF. As DNA, the CDR3 is TGTGCCAGCAGCTTATCCGCAGGGGTGCATGAAGCTTTCTTT.

The chain has TRBV7-2 and TRBJ2-7, with 9 bases lining up with TRBD1. The J segment lost 4 bases and the V segment lost 5 bases, leaving 3 bases of the junction unmatched. CDR1 SGHTA and CDR2 FQGNSA come from the germline V gene. This CDR3 comprises 13 residues. CDR3 in amino acids: CASSKDRGYEQYF. The CDR3 bases are TGTGCCAGCAGCAAGGACAGGGGTTACGAGCAGTACTTC.

Worth noting for this clone: The same CDR3 can be traced to other DNA sequences in this sample. This chain joins TRBV18 and TRBJ2-7; D unclear. In germline, CDR1 is KGHSH, CDR2 LQKENI. This CDR3 has 12 amino acids. V gave up 2 bases and J gave up 3 bases, with 5 bases separating them. CDR3: CASSPADYEQYF. CDR3 DNA sequence: TGTGCCAGCTCACCAGCGGACTACGAGCAGTACTTC. Complete variable domain (other parts from reference TRBV18 and TRBJ2-7): NAGVMQNPRHLVRRRGQEARLRCSPMKGHSHVYWYRQLPEEGLKFMVYLQKENIIDESGMPKERFSAEFPKEGPSILRIQQVVRGDSAAYFCASSPADYEQYFGPGTRLTVT.

The chain recombines TRBV9 with TRBJ2-3; a possible D gene is TRBD2 (5 bases). In germline, CDR1 is SGDLS, CDR2 YYNGEE. The CDR3 is 13 residues long. V was trimmed by 7 bases and J by 0 bases, leaving 9 bases between them. The chain's CDR3 is CASGTGSTDTQYF. DNA for the CDR3: TGTGCCAGCGGAACGGGAAGCACAGATACGCAGTATTTT.

The gene calls are TRBV5-6 and TRBJ1-1, with TRBD1 matching 7 bases. CDR3 length: 15 residues. V gave up 4 bases and J gave up 0 bases; unmatched junction bases: 6. CDR1 SGHDT and CDR2 YYEEEE come from the germline V gene. CDR3 bases: TGTGCCAGCAGCCTCTACAGGGGAATGAACACTGAAGCTTTCTTT. Its translation: CASSLYRGMNTEAFF.

This clone was picked up one time. This chain links TRBV9 with TRBJ1-1, with 10 bases lining up with TRBD1. Trimming took 6 bases from V and 11 from J; bases not matched to a gene: 4. The V gene's germline CDR1 is SGDLS and CDR2 YYNGEE. This CDR3 is 11 amino acids long. The CDR3 DNA reads TGTGCCAGCAATGACAGGGGGCCGGCTTTCTTT. It yields the protein CASNDRGPAFF.

This chain links TRBV9 with TRBJ2-7, with 13 bases identical to TRBD2. The CDR3 contains 16 residues. Germline V CDR1 and CDR2: SGDLS, YYNGEE. Trimming removed 1 base from V and 2 bases from J; junction bases left unmatched: 3. CDR3 sequence (DNA): TGTGCCAGCAGCGTATCGGGACTAGCGGGGACCTACGAGCAGTACTTC. Encoded protein: CASSVSGLAGTYEQYF.

The V and J genes are TRBV6-1 and TRBJ1-6; D might be TRBD1 (5 bases). The CDR3 has 14 amino acids. The germline V gene encodes CDR1 MNHNS and CDR2 SASEGT. Trimming stripped 1 base from V and 9 bases from J, with 10 bases between. CDR3 sequence reads: CASSEVGRGSPLHF. The CDR3 coding sequence is TGTGCCAGCAGTGAAGTAGGGAGGGGTTCACCCCTCCACTTT.

The genes are TRBV6-2 or TRBV6-3 and TRBJ2-1; D not resolved. V was pared by 2 bases and J by 10 bases, with 6 bases between. CDR1 and CDR2 from the germline V gene are MNHEY and SVGEGT. The CDR3 has 11 residues. This CDR3 reads CASSYPGEQFF. DNA for the CDR3: TGTGCCAGCAGTTACCCCGGGGAGCAGTTCTTC.

V usage is TRBV19 and J usage is TRBJ1-2; 7 nucleotides agree with TRBD1. Losses at the gene ends were 7 bases for V and 9 bases for J; bases not matched to a gene: 14. Germline V gene data show CDR1 as LNHDA and CDR2 as SQIVND (reference sequence). The CDR3 sequence is 14 residues long. In DNA form, the CDR3 reads TGTGCCAGTAACCCCGGGACAGAACCGGGCAGCTACACCTTC. It encodes CASNPGTEPGSYTF.